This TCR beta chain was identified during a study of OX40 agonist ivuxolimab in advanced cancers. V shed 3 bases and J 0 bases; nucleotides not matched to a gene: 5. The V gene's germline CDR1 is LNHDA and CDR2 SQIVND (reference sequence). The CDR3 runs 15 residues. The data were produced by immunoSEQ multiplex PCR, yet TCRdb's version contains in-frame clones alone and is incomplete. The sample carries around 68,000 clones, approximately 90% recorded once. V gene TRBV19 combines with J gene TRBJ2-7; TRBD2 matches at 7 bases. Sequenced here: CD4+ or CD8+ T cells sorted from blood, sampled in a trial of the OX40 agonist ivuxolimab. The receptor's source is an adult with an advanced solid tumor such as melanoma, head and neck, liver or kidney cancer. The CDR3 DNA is TGTGCCAGTAGTATCGGCGGGGGACGCTCCTACGAGCAGTACTTC. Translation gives CASSIGGGRSYEQYF.